There are a few counts of the clone carrying this T cell receptor (beta chain). No antigen is known for it. The germline CDR1 and CDR2 sequences are DFQATT and SNEGSKA (reference sequence). V lost 5 bases and J 4 bases, leaving 16 bases between the germline ends. The CDR3 spans 14 residues. This entry comes from a study of T-cell reconstitution after alpha-beta-depleted transplantation in children. The study, taken as a whole, reports: In patients about two months after transplant, alpha-beta T cells reportedly arose from several hundred expanded graft clones. By one year post-transplant, T-cell counts and diversity largely arose from T cells that were newly produced. Where some patients showed high TCRbeta diversity at day 60, it came from recipient T cells and thymic progenitors that had survived.

The TCRbeta library was prepared with unique molecular identifiers. TCRdb re-called the PCR reads with MiXCR, one entry per CDR3 protein. The table records 700,000 to 950,000 distinct CDR3 sequences, roughly 15% of them present only once. This chain links TRBV20-1 with TRBJ2-3; D uncertain. This TCR was sampled from a male patient under 18 who had a stem cell transplant for acute lymphoblastic leukemia, so the T cells may come from the graft donor. Material: PBMCs, mostly from graft donor cells, obtained 360 days after TCRalphabeta/CD19-depleted stem cell transplant. CDR3 nucleotides: TGCAGTGCTGCAAGGGTGCCCCTCGCAGATACGCAGTATTTT. Protein product: CSAARVPLADTQYF.